This TCR beta chain was sequenced during a study of cytomegalovirus exposure and HLA in healthy donors (dated by TCRdb to about 2017). In terms of the full investigation: An earlier analysis of fewer than 750 of the donors reported 276 Gb of sequence data and 117 million unique TCR beta sequences obtained from some 200 million T cells. Donor age, sex, ethnicity and CMV serostatus were collected together with the repertoire data. Rather than drawing on any new phenotypic data, the later analysis identified candidate immune exposures from TCR beta sequences and the way those sequences occurred across donors. Among about 400 genotyped donors of the cohort, an average of approximately 240,000 unique TCR beta nucleotide sequences was sequenced per donor, of which about 19% were non-productive. In an earlier analysis of 587 of the donors, high-throughput TCR beta sequencing was used to judge whether each TCR beta V gene segment behaved as functional or pseudogenic. Among the roughly 400 genotyped donors, more than 70% belonged to the genetic ancestry cluster associated with self-reported Caucasian donors. A later analysis re-examined previously published TCR beta repertoires from 600 to 700 donors and added high-resolution HLA genotyping to investigate patterns of TCR occurrence. An early release that covered about 640 HLA-typed donors contained around 300 gigabases of sequencing data and some 87 million unique TCR sequences. The study aimed to test whether cataloging public T cell receptors could reveal signatures of past pathogen exposure. Using immunosequencing, the study profiled T cell repertoires from about 650 subjects and related those repertoires to cytomegalovirus serostatus. In addition to the first cohort of around 670 subjects, a separate validation cohort of about 120 different subjects was used. A later genetic analysis took genome-wide SNP genotypes for about three fifths of the 666 donors and used that subset as a discovery cohort. A few DR-DQ haplotypes were treated as single units for association and clustering because of strong linkage in the cohort. The number of typed donors differed by locus: roughly 620-630 for A, B, C, DRB1 and DQB1; 522 for DQA1; 600 to 610 for DPA1; and 400 to 480 for DPB1. HLA typing covered class I and class II loci at four-digit resolution. Every repertoire in the discovery cohort had been generated on one and the same sequencing platform. To predict cytomegalovirus infection status, the study brought together high-throughput TCR immunosequencing, statistical association of individual TCRs with disease status, and machine learning.

The library came from the immunoSEQ multiplex PCR assay. A mixture of 60 forward primers for TCR Vbeta segments and 13 reverse primers for TCR Jbeta segments was used in the multiplex PCR. A multiplex PCR assay on genomic DNA amplified the CDR3 region of rearranged TCR beta genes. The amplified TCR beta libraries were sequenced on the Illumina HiSeq System as 87-base-pair reads. In the authors' own workflow: Across the 640 or so repertoires, a later analysis counted approximately 83 million unique TCR beta chains, roughly 11 million of which were shared by at least two donors. Raw reads were error-corrected and collapsed into unique sequences with a nearest-neighbor algorithm that merged closely related sequences to remove PCR and sequencing errors. V, D and J gene segments were assigned by aligning CDR3 sequences to IMGT reference sequences. Each retained sequence needed at least a six-nucleotide match to both a V gene segment and a J gene segment. A rearrangement was called productive if the CDR3 had no stop codons and remained in frame with V and J, and every other rearrangement was called non-productive. CDR3 was defined according to IMGT convention as the region running from the second conserved V-encoded cysteine to the conserved J-encoded phenylalanine. The earlier analysis of 500 to 600 of the donors excluded sequences that lacked an unambiguous match to a single V gene segment. In an earlier analysis of several hundred of the donors, V segments were called functional above 56.7% productive rearrangements and were called segregating when the between-donor standard deviation exceeded 5%. To diagnose cytomegalovirus status from the catalog of TCR beta chain sequences, a statistical classification framework was built. In a later analysis, TCR nucleotide sequences were compared against IMGT/GENE-DB human TR gene sequences so that V and J genes could be assigned. A later analysis assigned CDR3 sequences and most-parsimonious VDJ recombination scenarios with the TCRdist pipeline. In a later analysis, each TCR beta chain was defined by its CDR3 amino acid sequence together with its V-gene family, and reads without a unique V-gene family were excluded. In a later analysis, fewer than 600 highly shared, low-generation-probability nucleotide sequences were removed to address suspected cross-contamination and a sequencing artifact. For each public chain, a later analysis derived a clonal expansion index from normalized ranks of inferred template counts within each repertoire. In a later analysis, generation probabilities were computed using a VDJ recombination model fitted to out-of-frame rearrangements, and the results were checked against IGoR. Hypergeometric tests were used in a later analysis to score TCR-TCR, TCR-HLA and TCR-CMV co-occurrence, with a repertoire-size bias correction applied to the TCR pairs. False discovery rates were estimated in a later analysis by permuting HLA or CMV assignments 20 times. In a later analysis, co-occurring TCRs were grouped using DBSCAN, and TCRdist sequence similarity was added for clustering within HLA-allele-positive subsets. Repertoires with fewer than 30,000 or more than 120,000 public chains were left out of co-occurrence clustering, as were four to six repertoires with anomalous nucleotide sharing. This immuneACCESS table, as held by TCRdb, lists in-frame sequences with V and J called but not all clones. Of the missing ones, under half trace to an unresolved V gene in checked studies; the others have no known cause. The V and J calls and clone size are taken from that table; D and trimming were inferred from the DNA. In this sample the table shows fewer than 200,000 clones, over 65% of which occur a single time. The top ten clones comprise roughly 0.76% of the sample.

In total, approximately 690 healthy bone marrow donors made up the cohort. All cohort members were sampled while nominally healthy, although unrecorded immune exposures were likely present. The donor tested CMV seronegative and was one of the 352 seronegative cohort members. Each donor provided a peripheral blood sample, and peripheral blood mononuclear cells were used for TCR beta sequencing. Genomic DNA extraction from the blood cell samples was performed with the Qiagen DNeasy Blood Extraction Kit. Results the study describes overall, beyond this receptor: According to a later analysis, TCR association rates differed among HLA loci, with DRB1 alleles showing the most associated TCRs and HLA-C alleles showing the fewest. Assigning TCR associations to individual alleles was difficult when HLA alleles, especially DR and DQ, strongly co-occurred. According to a later genetic analysis, donors in an Asian-associated ancestry cluster had fewer N-insertions in productive TCRs than the roughly 670-donor mean. A later analysis associated about 18,000 TCR beta sequences with specific HLA alleles at a false discovery rate of 0.05. In a later analysis, HLA-associated TCR beta chains were found to be more clonally expanded and to have lower generation probabilities than equally common non-associated chains. An association between a missense DCLRE1C variant and V-gene and J-gene trimming of TCR beta chains was found in a later genetic analysis and replicated in an independent cohort. According to the authors, the approach could potentially be generalized to other disease states and immunological phenotypes. In vitro tests confirmed that a few of the cytomegalovirus-associated TCR beta chains recognize cytomegalovirus antigens. Because counts were too low, 15 to 20 rarely observed V segments, including chromosome 9 orphons, were excluded from the earlier analysis of several hundred of the donors. For the cohort, immune exposure information was limited to CMV serostatus. In both the original and validation cohorts, the classifier was reported to diagnose cytomegalovirus status with high specificity and sensitivity. The study gave a list of about 160 TCR beta chains associated with cytomegalovirus. Correlated functional status among segregating V segments might be attributable to linkage disequilibrium, but an unknown experimental factor could not be ruled out. According to a later analysis, most CMV-associated TCR beta chains appeared to be HLA-restricted, and the HLA associations seemed to be driven largely by CMV exposure. Most TCR sequences were observed very rarely across donors, whereas some public TCRs were present in many individuals. In this cohort, only TCR beta chains were sequenced, and detectable features were limited by the absence of alpha or paired-chain data. HLA typing was unavailable for some donors at each locus, so association tests used only the typed subset. A further reported finding was that TCR beta sequences accurately predicted the HLA-A and HLA-B alleles for most subjects in the first cohort. Presence/absence analyses assumed roughly uniform sequencing depth across donors, an assumption that may not hold. Broadly in line with IMGT annotations, most TCR beta V segments showed up in productive rearrangements about 90% or about 30% of the time in an earlier analysis of around 600 of the donors. According to a later analysis, parvovirus B19, influenza, CMV and Epstein-Barr virus appeared linked to several top co-occurrence clusters. A cluster of highly shared sequence variants was judged likely to represent a technical artifact of the sequencing pipeline.

The table lists this clone with a few counts. The antigen it binds to is not known. An end of the junction differs from the germline gene, which may be a read error. The source material was PBMCs. This TCR came from a female donor in good health and CMV-seronegative.

CDR3 loop: CASSGGLGGSPLHF. In nucleotides, the sequence is TGTGCCAGTAGTGGGGGCCTCGGGGGTTCACCCCTCCACTTT. The chain is encoded by TRBV6-1 joined to TRBJ1-6; TRBD1 is perhaps the D gene, given 6 matching bases. CDR1 and CDR2 were assigned from the germline V gene as MNHNS and SASEGT. The CDR3 holds 14 amino acids from the cysteine to the phenylalanine. Just the 42-base CDR3 DNA is kept, in frame starting at base 1.